These 13 T cell receptor beta chains were sequenced from one sample in a study of T cells in tuberculosis. Sequenced by immunoSEQ multiplex PCR; TCRdb stores in-frame clones only, minus some. The table has 25,000 to 35,000 clones, 94% seen once. Sequenced sample: PBMCs. These receptors all come from a donor aged 10-30 years with latent tuberculosis or without tuberculosis infection.

CDR3 protein: CASSPLPGGTNTGELFF. The CDR3 nucleotides read TGTGCCAGCTCACCACTCCCGGGAGGGACGAACACCGGGGAGCTGTTTTTT. The chain uses TRBV18 and TRBJ2-2; 8 bases map to TRBD2. The CDR3 runs 17 residues. The germline CDR1 and CDR2 sequences are KGHSH and LQKENI. J was trimmed by 0 bases and V by 1 base; bases with no gene match: 4.

The chain combines TRBV6-1 with TRBJ1-2; D might be TRBD1 (5 bases). CDR1 is MNHNS and CDR2 is SASEGT in the germline V gene. Deletions cut 4 bases from V and 8 bases from J, with 14 bases between. CDR3 length: 13 amino acids. CDR3 in DNA: TGTGCCAGCAGTGGACGGGGGTTTGTGGGCTACACCTTC. As protein: CASSGRGFVGYTF.

The chain recombines TRBV19 with TRBJ1-5; a possible D gene is TRBD1 (6 bases). Germline V lookup: CDR1 LNHDA, CDR2 SQIVND (reference sequence). CDR3 size: 15 residues. Trimming removed 10 bases from V and 3 bases from J, with 19 bases in between. The CDR3 nucleotides read TGTGCCACCCAGATGGGGGGGCGCGTCAATCAGCCCCAGCATTTT. Translated, it gives CATQMGGRVNQPQHF.

The CDR3 sequence: CASSPRPEGRQGMLGYTF. The CDR3 DNA reads as TGCGCCAGCAGCCCCCGGCCCGAGGGTAGGCAGGGGATGCTAGGCTACACCTTC. The rearrangement joins TRBV4-3 to TRBJ1-2, with D possibly being TRBD1 (6 bases). This CDR3 has 18 residues. V lost 4 bases to trimming and J lost 8 bases, with 29 bases between them. In germline, CDR1 is LGHNA, CDR2 YSLEER.

This clone was found once. This rearrangement joins TRBV6-6 to TRBJ1-4; 7 nucleotides match TRBD1. The CDR3 length is 12 residues. J was trimmed by 8 bases and V by 11 bases; bases with no gene match: 8. Germline V gene sequence: CDR1 MNHNY, CDR2 SVGAGI (reference sequence). The CDR3 region has the DNA TGTGCCGCACAGGGGCCGGTGGAAAAACTGTTTTTT. Its protein is CAAQGPVEKLFF.

The chain links TRBV30 to TRBJ1-1; D possibly corresponds to TRBD1 (5 bases). Germline CDR1 is GTSNPN and CDR2 is SVGIG (reference sequence). This CDR3 has 12 residues. Between the trimmed V and J ends, which lost 5 bases and 7 bases, there was a span of 14 bases. The CDR3 coding sequence is TGTGCCTGGTTGAGGGGAGGGTATGAAGCTTTCTTT. Its translation: CAWLRGGYEAFF.

The chain recombines TRBV7-9 with TRBJ2-5; 9 bases map to TRBD2. The CDR3 runs 15 residues. Germline V gene lookup returns CDR1 SEHNR and CDR2 FQNEAQ (reference sequence). The V gene end was trimmed by 4 bases and the J gene end by 4 bases; junction bases not matched to a gene: 7. The CDR3 reads CASSSEPSGIETQYF. DNA of the CDR3: TGTGCCAGCAGCTCCGAACCTAGCGGGATAGAGACCCAGTACTTC.

This chain uses TRBV5-1 with TRBJ2-3, with TRBD1 as a possible D gene (6 bases). Germline-derived CDR1 and CDR2 are SGHRS and YFSETQ. There are 15 residues in the CDR3. V shed 2 bases and J shed 2 bases, with 12 bases lying between them. CDR3 sequence reads: CASSFSGAFTDTQYF. The CDR3 DNA is TGCGCCAGCAGCTTTTCAGGGGCTTTCACAGATACGCAGTATTTT.

The J gene is TRBJ2-5, the V gene TRBV5-1, with 10 bases matching TRBD1. Germline V gives CDR1 SGHRS, CDR2 YFSETQ. This CDR3 contains 16 residues. The V segment lost 4 bases and the J segment 4 bases; nucleotides outside the gene matches: 10. CDR3 amino acids: CASSTHSGTGVETQYF. The DNA for the CDR3 is TGCGCCAGCAGCACACACTCCGGGACAGGGGTAGAGACCCAGTACTTC.

The chain carries TRBV4-3 and TRBJ2-7; D is undetermined. The CDR3 runs to 14 residues. Trimming took off 0 bases at V and 2 bases at J, with 8 bases between the two ends. Germline V gives CDR1 LGHNA, CDR2 YSLEER. For the CDR3, the DNA is TGCGCCAGCAGCCAAGATATCAACACCTACGAGCAGTACTTC. Protein sequence: CASSQDINTYEQYF.

This sequence joins TRBV6-1 and TRBJ1-2; 7 nucleotides align to TRBD1. J was trimmed by 2 bases and V by 7 bases; bases with no gene match: 10. The CDR3 totals 15 residues. Germline CDR1 MNHNS, CDR2 SASEGT. The DNA for the CDR3 is TGTGCCAGCAACCGAGGGGACAGTCTAAACTATGGCTACACCTTC. Translated, it gives CASNRGDSLNYGYTF.

CDR3 in DNA: TGTGCCATCAGGGTTTATCCGAGTGGCACTGAAGCTTTCTTT. Its translation: CAIRVYPSGTEAFF. V usage is TRBV10-3 and J usage is TRBJ1-1; unclear D gene. The CDR3 has 14 amino acids. The V end was cut by 6 bases, the J end by 4 bases, with 15 bases between. CDR1 and CDR2 (germline): ENHRY, SYGVKD.

The genes are TRBV5-1 and TRBJ2-7; tentatively, D is TRBD2 (6 bases). Trimming took off 0 bases at V and 6 bases at J, with 13 bases between the two ends. The CDR3 loop spans 14 amino acids. The V gene's germline CDR1 is SGHRS and CDR2 YFSETQ. CDR3 DNA sequence: TGCGCCAGCAGCTTGGCGGGAGAGACCCCCGAGCAGTACTTC. Translating gives CASSLAGETPEQYF.